This entry lists 11 T cell receptor beta chains sequenced from one sample in a study of cytomegalovirus exposure and HLA in healthy donors. The PCR used 60 Vbeta and 13 Jbeta primers. Profiled with immunoSEQ multiplex PCR; TCRdb holds only in-frame clones, not every one. The sample records about 57,000 clones, 65% to 80% being singletons. Sequenced sample: PBMCs. The receptors shown here come from a man under 40 in good health and CMV-seropositive.

This chain links TRBV5-4 with TRBJ2-7; 7 bases are shared with TRBD1. Germline CDR1 and CDR2: SGHNT and YYREEE (reference sequence). CDR3 length equals 12 residues. V lost 3 bases to trimming and J lost 3 bases; unmatched junction nucleotides: 0. As DNA, the CDR3 is TGTGCCAGCAGCTGGGACAGCTACGAGCAGTACTTC. It codes for CASSWDSYEQYF.

The table lists this clone with a count of one. The V and J genes are TRBV6-4 and TRBJ2-3; 7 bases are a match to TRBD2. The CDR3 runs to 15 residues. Germline values: CDR1 MRHNA, CDR2 SNTAGT. Trimming at V came to 6 bases and at J to 2 bases, leaving 8 bases not matched to a gene. CDR3 residues: CASSPGGRDTDTQYF. The CDR3 nucleotides read TGTGCCAGCAGCCCGGGGGGACGGGACACAGATACGCAGTATTTT.

This clone was recorded only once. The CDR3 reads CASSLVAGGNEQFF. The DNA of the CDR3 is TGTGCCAGCAGTTTGGTGGCAGGGGGAAATGAGCAGTTCTTC. The chain couples TRBV11-2 to TRBJ2-1; TRBD1 agrees at 7 bases. The V and J ends lost 6 bases and 7 bases, in that order; junction bases with no gene match: 9. The CDR3 totals 14 residues. Germline V gives CDR1 SGHAT, CDR2 FQNNGV.

Written as DNA, the CDR3 is TGTGCCAGCAGCTTGGACTTCTACGAGCAGTACTTC. It codes for CASSLDFYEQYF. The V call is TRBV5-4, the J call TRBJ2-7; no clear D gene. The CDR3 has 12 residues. Trimming removed 0 bases from V and 3 bases from J, with 4 bases in between. The V gene's germline CDR1 is SGHNT and CDR2 YYREEE (reference sequence).

The chain combines TRBV11-2 with TRBJ1-3; 8 bases align to TRBD1. With V trimmed by 1 base and J by 0 bases, 5 bases remained unmatched. This CDR3 spans 17 amino acids. Germline V gene data show CDR1 as SGHAT and CDR2 as FQNNGV. The CDR3 here is CASSLGRTGRSGNTIYF. The CDR3 DNA reads as TGTGCCAGCAGCTTAGGTCGGACAGGGCGCTCTGGAAACACCATATATTTT.

The gene calls are TRBV27 and TRBJ1-5; the match to TRBD1 covers 7 bases. The germline gives CDR1 MNHEY, CDR2 SMNVEV (reference sequence). V lost 4 bases and J lost 5; bases outside the gene matches: 11. There are 16 residues in the CDR3. In DNA, the CDR3 is TGTGCCAGCAGTTACCAATTCCGGGACAGAGATCAGCCCCAGCATTTT. Translated: CASSYQFRDRDQPQHF.

The V call is TRBV7-2, the J call TRBJ2-7; D unresolved. Trimming left V 2 bases short and J 3 bases short, with 8 bases between. The CDR3 sequence is 13 residues long. Per germline, CDR1 SGHTA and CDR2 FQGNSA. The CDR3 DNA sequence: TGTGCCAGCAGCTTATCCTACGACTACGAGCAGTACTTC. Protein sequence: CASSLSYDYEQYF.

The V and J genes are TRBV4-3 and TRBJ1-4; 9 bases are a match to TRBD1. CDR1 is LGHNA and CDR2 is YSLEER in the germline V gene. V was pared by 1 base and J by 7 bases, with 10 bases of the junction left unmatched. The length of the CDR3 is 17 residues. CDR3 loop: CASSQGGARTGVEKLFF. The CDR3 DNA follows: TGCGCCAGCAGCCAAGGTGGGGCTAGGACAGGGGTTGAAAAACTGTTTTTT.

The chain recombines TRBV9 with TRBJ1-2; D is unresolved. V was shortened by 0 bases and J by 4 bases, with 10 bases between the two germline ends. CDR3 length equals 14 residues. The germline CDR1 and CDR2 sequences are SGDLS and YYNGEE. The CDR3 is CASSVGTVSYGYTF. In DNA form, the CDR3 reads TGTGCCAGCAGCGTAGGAACAGTTAGCTATGGCTACACCTTC.

The chain is built from TRBV6-1 and TRBJ2-2; 8 nucleotides agree with TRBD1. The CDR3 sequence is 14 residues long. The trim removed 8 bases at V and 6 bases at J, leaving 8 bases unmatched. From germline, CDR1 is MNHNS and CDR2 SASEGT. This chain's CDR3 is CASAETGVPGELFF. CDR3 DNA sequence: TGTGCCAGCGCGGAGACAGGGGTCCCCGGGGAGCTGTTTTTT.

This clone has only a few counts. V usage is TRBV4-3 and J usage is TRBJ1-5; 8 positions agree with TRBD1. Germline assignment: CDR1 LGHNA and CDR2 YSLEER. V shed 0 bases, J shed 6 bases, and the junction held 4 bases outside the gene matches. This CDR3 has 15 amino acids. The CDR3 bases are TGCGCCAGCAGCCAAGACCAGGGGGCAGCTCAGCCCCAGCATTTT. Protein product: CASSQDQGAAQPQHF.